The 23 T cell receptor beta chains reported below all come from one sample, sequenced in a study of shared clonotypes between healthy human individuals (TCRdb year 2020). The receptor library was made with the immunoSEQ multiplex PCR assay. TCRdb obtained this table from immuneACCESS and retained in-frame rearrangements with V and J assigned. These tables miss some clones; where compared with another copy, unresolved V genes account for less than half of the shortfall, and the remainder is unexplained. The sample yields some 1,600,000 clones; 95% to 99% were counted once. 0.45% of the sample is in the top ten clones. The source material was naive CD4+ T cells sorted from blood. This specimen's cell subset or site label, per the study, means: CD45RA+ positively selected. Receptors were obtained from a man aged 25 to 45 in good health.

The chain recombines TRBV18 with TRBJ2-2; 10 positions agree with TRBD2. Per the germline V gene, CDR1 is KGHSH and CDR2 is LQKENI. This CDR3 region has 15 residues. Trimming at V came to 2 bases and at J to 4 bases, leaving 1 base not matched to a gene. The CDR3 DNA reads as TGTGCCAGCTCACCATCTAGCGGGAGCACCGGGGAGCTGTTTTTT. Residues: CASSPSSGSTGELFF.

CDR3 sequence: CASSLGRVVFNEQFF. The CDR3, as DNA: TGCGCCAGCAGCTTGGGCAGGGTAGTTTTCAATGAGCAGTTCTTC. The genes are TRBV5-1 and TRBJ2-1, with D tentatively TRBD1 (5 bases). V lost 0 bases and J lost 6, with 13 bases in between. CDR1 and CDR2 (germline): SGHRS, YFSETQ. The CDR3 has 15 residues. Using reference TRBV5-1 and TRBJ2-1 for the parts outside the CDR3, the full variable domain is KAGVTQTPRYLIKTRGQQVTLSCSPISGHRSVSWYQQTPGQGLQFLFEYFSETQRNKGNFPGRFSGRQFSNSRSEMNVSTLELGDSALYLCASSLGRVVFNEQFFGPGTRLTVL.

The chain links TRBV4-3 to TRBJ2-3, with unresolved D. Germline V lookup: CDR1 LGHNA, CDR2 YSLEER. This CDR3 comprises 14 residues. Trimming shortened V by 0 bases and J by 5 bases, and 9 bases separated the two germline ends. The CDR3 nucleotides are TGCGCCAGCAGCCAAGATTCCATGATAGATACGCAGTATTTT. This gives the protein CASSQDSMIDTQYF.

This clone was observed once. This chain joins TRBV6-5 and TRBJ1-1; TRBD1 agrees at 7 bases. Per the germline V gene, CDR1 is MNHEY and CDR2 is SVGAGI. The CDR3 extends over 15 amino acids. V shed 0 bases and J 4 bases; nucleotides not matched to a gene: 5. The CDR3 reads CASSYSRAGGTEAFF. CDR3 nucleotide sequence: TGTGCCAGCAGTTACTCTCGTGCAGGGGGCACTGAAGCTTTCTTT.

The CDR3 protein is CASSSESNEQFF. The CDR3 DNA sequence: TGTGCCAGCAGCTCCGAAAGCAATGAGCAGTTCTTC. The rearrangement uses TRBV11-2 and TRBJ2-1; D not certain. The length of the CDR3 is 12 residues. Germline V gene lookup returns CDR1 SGHAT and CDR2 FQNNGV. Between the trimmed V and J ends, which lost 4 bases and 6 bases, there was a span of 7 bases. The whole variable domain, remainder taken from reference TRBV11-2 and TRBJ2-1, is EAGVAQSPRYKIIEKRQSVAFWCNPISGHATLYWYQQILGQGPKLLIQFQNNGVVDDSQLPKDRFSAERLKGVDSTLKIQPAKLEDSAVYLCASSSESNEQFFGPGTRLTVL.

This chain joins TRBV28 and TRBJ2-1; TRBD2 matches at 8 bases. The V segment lost 6 bases and the J segment 4 bases; nucleotides outside the gene matches: 8. This CDR3 has 15 residues. Per the germline V gene, CDR1 is MDHEN and CDR2 is SYDVKM. The CDR3 sequence: CASRTLAGRYNEQFF. The CDR3 region has the DNA TGTGCCAGCAGAACCCTAGCGGGCCGTTACAATGAGCAGTTCTTC.

J is TRBJ2-3 and V is TRBV14, with D uncertain. The CDR3 is 16 amino acids. Per germline, CDR1 SGHDN and CDR2 FVKESK. Trimming took off 1 base at V and 2 bases at J, with 13 bases between the two ends. DNA for the CDR3: TGTGCCAGCAGCCAAGTCGCGGCTAGTTTCACAGATACGCAGTATTTT. Protein: CASSQVAASFTDTQYF.

The chain joins TRBV5-1 to TRBJ2-7; 14 positions match TRBD2. Germline-derived CDR1 and CDR2 are SGHRS and YFSETQ. V dropped 4 bases and J dropped 0; count of bases not matched to a gene: 6. CDR3 length: 17 residues. The CDR3 DNA reads TGCGCCAGCAGCACCGGACTAGCGGGAGGACTCTCCTACGAGCAGTACTTC. Encoded protein: CASSTGLAGGLSYEQYF.

The chain joins TRBV4-3 to TRBJ2-1; D may be TRBD2 (6 bases). Germline V lookup: CDR1 LGHNA, CDR2 YSLEER. The CDR3 runs to 16 residues. Trimming took off 0 bases at V and 4 bases at J, with 13 bases between the two ends. CDR3 sequence: CASSQEHTSRYNEQFF. CDR3 DNA: TGCGCCAGCAGCCAAGAACACACTAGCAGATACAATGAGCAGTTCTTC.

This chain connects TRBV9 to TRBJ2-5; no firm D call. The CDR3 has 12 amino acids. Between the trimmed V and J ends, which lost 6 bases and 4 bases, there was a span of 10 bases. Germline CDR1 is SGDLS and CDR2 is YYNGEE. The CDR3, as DNA: TGTGCCAGCACCGACCGCACAGAGACCCAGTACTTC. This codes for CASTDRTETQYF. Drawing the rest from reference TRBV9 and TRBJ2-5, the complete variable domain is DSGVTQTPKHLITATGQRVTLRCSPRSGDLSVYWYQQSLDQGLQFLIQYYNGEERAKGNILERFSAQQFPDLHSELNLSSLELGDSALYFCASTDRTETQYFGPGTRLLVL.

About this clone itself: This specimen includes other DNA sequences encoding the same CDR3. The chain has TRBV28 and TRBJ2-7; unclear D gene. This CDR3 comprises 12 residues. Trimming removed 4 bases from V and 4 bases from J, with 8 bases in between. In germline, CDR1 is MDHEN, CDR2 SYDVKM. CDR3: CASSSTVYEQYF. The CDR3, as DNA: TGTGCCAGCAGTTCCACGGTGTACGAGCAGTACTTC. Full variable domain (rest looked up from reference TRBV28 and TRBJ2-7): DVKVTQSSRYLVKRTGEKVFLECVQDMDHENMFWYRQDPGLGLRLIYFSYDVKMKEKGDIPEGYSVSREKKERFSLILESASTNQTSMYLCASSSTVYEQYFGPGTRLTVT.

The chain employs TRBV19 and TRBJ2-2; D unclear. There are 14 residues in the CDR3. Germline V lookup: CDR1 LNHDA, CDR2 SQIVND (reference sequence). Trimming pared 6 bases from V and 6 bases from J, leaving 14 bases between. CDR3 DNA: TGTGCCAGTAGCCTCCTCGGTCGCGCCGGGGAGCTGTTTTTT. Amino acids: CASSLLGRAGELFF.

The chain links TRBV6-5 to TRBJ2-7; D ambiguous. The V end lost 2 bases, the J end lost 3 bases, and 11 bases lay between the germline ends. This CDR3 comprises 14 residues. Germline assignment: CDR1 MNHEY and CDR2 SVGAGI. The CDR3 bases are TGTGCCAGCAGTTACCTTGCACGGAGCTACGAGCAGTACTTC. Translation gives CASSYLARSYEQYF.

This clone came up once. The V call is TRBV14, the J call TRBJ1-1; a possible D gene is TRBD1 (6 bases). The CDR3 covers 14 residues. Looked up from germline, CDR1 is SGHDN and CDR2 is FVKESK. The ends were cut back, 7 bases at V and 7 bases at J, with 19 bases in the middle. Here the CDR3 reads CASTSDGWGLEAFF. CDR3 sequence (DNA): TGTGCCAGCACCTCCGATGGGTGGGGGCTTGAAGCTTTCTTT.

Of note for this clone: Other DNA sequences from this sample encode an identical CDR3 as well. The rearrangement joins TRBV5-1 to TRBJ2-3; 7 bases are shared with TRBD2. V trimming: 0 bases; J trimming: 1 base; junction bases outside the gene matches: 5. Germline V gene lookup returns CDR1 SGHRS and CDR2 YFSETQ. The length of the CDR3 is 16 residues. The CDR3 loop is CASSLGSSGRTDTQYF. The CDR3 DNA reads as TGCGCCAGCAGCTTGGGGTCTAGCGGCCGCACAGATACGCAGTATTTT.

The chain recombines TRBV6-5 with TRBJ1-1; D remains ambiguous. The germline V gene has CDR1 MNHEY and CDR2 SVGAGI. The germline V and J ends were trimmed by 8 bases and 6 bases, with 10 bases remaining between them. This CDR3 has 11 residues. The CDR3 is CASGLGPEAFF. The CDR3 DNA sequence: TGTGCCAGCGGACTTGGGCCTGAAGCTTTCTTT.

The rearrangement links TRBV6-6 to TRBJ2-1; the match to TRBD2 covers 9 bases. Germline V gene sequence: CDR1 MNHNY, CDR2 SVGAGI (reference sequence). This CDR3 has 16 residues. Germline trimming cut 4 bases from V and 0 bases from J; bases unmatched to any gene: 4. The CDR3 nucleotides are TGTGCCAGCAGTTGGACTAGCGAAAGCTCCTACAATGAGCAGTTCTTC. Protein product: CASSWTSESSYNEQFF.

The V call is TRBV5-6, the J call TRBJ2-2; the match to TRBD1 covers 8 bases. V lost 4 bases and J lost 5; bases outside the gene matches: 4. The CDR3 runs to 14 residues. Germline V gene data show CDR1 as SGHDT and CDR2 as YYEEEE. For the CDR3, the DNA is TGTGCCAGCAGCATAGGACAGGGTACCGGGGAGCTGTTTTTT. It yields the protein CASSIGQGTGELFF.

The CDR3 sequence: CASSLDYTSYEQYF. The DNA of the CDR3 is TGTGCCAGCAGCTTGGACTACACTTCCTACGAGCAGTACTTC. V and J are TRBV5-4 and TRBJ2-7; D not resolved. The V and J ends lost 0 bases and 1 base respectively, with 8 bases between them. From germline, CDR1 is SGHNT and CDR2 YYREEE (reference sequence). There are 14 residues in the CDR3.

The rearrangement joins TRBV5-6 to TRBJ2-5; TRBD2 is a possible D gene (6 bases). This CDR3 region has 15 residues. V lost 4 bases and J lost 5, with 18 bases in between. Germline V CDR1 and CDR2: SGHDT, YYEEEE. The CDR3 here is CASSLAGLAAETQYF. DNA for the CDR3: TGTGCCAGCAGCCTGGCAGGGTTAGCGGCGGAGACCCAGTACTTC.

The CDR3 loop reads CASSSQGTGELFF. CDR3 sequence (DNA): TGTGCCAGCAGCTCACAGGGAACCGGGGAGCTGTTTTTT. V gene TRBV7-9 combines with J gene TRBJ2-2; tentatively, D is TRBD1 (6 bases). This CDR3 is 13 amino acids long. Per the germline V gene, CDR1 is SEHNR and CDR2 is FQNEAQ (reference sequence). The V and J ends lost 4 bases and 5 bases respectively, with 8 bases between them.

The chain employs TRBV11-2 and TRBJ1-2; tentatively, D is TRBD1 (5 bases). CDR1 and CDR2 (germline): SGHAT, FQNNGV. Trimming stripped 1 base from V and 2 bases from J, with 11 bases between. CDR3 length equals 15 residues. In DNA, the CDR3 is TGTGCCAGCAGCTTAGCCTTCCGGGGCAACTATGGCTACACCTTC. It codes for CASSLAFRGNYGYTF.

This chain links TRBV19 with TRBJ2-7, with TRBD1 as a possible D gene (7 bases). V lost 5 bases and J 5 bases, leaving 16 bases between the germline ends. Germline CDR1 and CDR2: LNHDA and SQIVND (reference sequence). The CDR3 sequence is 14 residues long. CDR3 in amino acids: CASSRGQGGNEQYF. The CDR3 DNA is TGTGCCAGTAGTCGGGGGCAGGGGGGAAACGAGCAGTACTTC.